A single sample is the source of the 10 T cell receptor beta chains below, sequenced in a study of T-cell reconstitution after alpha-beta-depleted transplantation in children. Library preparation (for TCRbeta) was performed with unique molecular identifiers. TCRdb passed the PCR reads through MiXCR, listing each CDR3 protein once. The sample consists of around 450,000 distinct CDR3 sequences, about a sixth of them appearing once. Sequencing used PBMCs, mostly from graft donor cells, obtained 360 days after TCRalphabeta/CD19-depleted stem cell transplant. Every receptor here comes from a boy in the first two years of life who had a stem cell transplant for Wiskott-Aldrich syndrome, so the T cells may come from the graft donor.

The chain recombines TRBV4-1 with TRBJ2-1; the match to TRBD2 covers 7 bases. Trimming at V came to 1 base and at J to 10 bases, leaving 4 bases not matched to a gene. This CDR3 has 13 residues. Germline CDR1 reads MGHRA; CDR2 reads YSYEKL. The CDR3 coding sequence is TGCGCCAGCAGCCAAGTGGCGGGGGTGGAGCAGTTCTTC. Translation: CASSQVAGVEQFF.

This clonotype came up a few times. The chain has TRBV4-1 and TRBJ2-7, with D perhaps TRBD1 (5 bases). Per the germline V gene, CDR1 is MGHRA and CDR2 is YSYEKL. The CDR3 length is 15 residues. The germline V and J ends were trimmed by 0 bases and 3 bases, with 12 bases remaining between them. The CDR3 bases are TGCGCCAGCAGCCAAGATAGGCAGGGCCGCTACGAGCAGTACTTC. Amino acid sequence: CASSQDRQGRYEQYF.

The J gene is TRBJ2-7, the V gene TRBV28; 7 positions match TRBD1. Germline V CDR1 and CDR2: MDHEN, SYDVKM. The CDR3 spans 15 residues. Unmatched junction bases numbered 12, after V lost 3 bases and J lost 7 bases. The CDR3 DNA sequence: TGTGCCAGCAGTTTGGCCTCGACAGGGTATGGGGAGCAGTACTTC. It translates to CASSLASTGYGEQYF. Full variable domain (remainder filled in from reference TRBV28 and TRBJ2-7): DVKVTQSSRYLVKRTGEKVFLECVQDMDHENMFWYRQDPGLGLRLIYFSYDVKMKEKGDIPEGYSVSREKKERFSLILESASTNQTSMYLCASSLASTGYGEQYFGPGTRLTVT.

This clonotype came up a few times. The gene calls are TRBV7-9 and TRBJ2-6, with D tentatively TRBD1 (6 bases). The germline V gene encodes CDR1 SEHNR and CDR2 FQNEAQ (reference sequence). The V and J ends lost 5 bases and 9 bases respectively, with 20 bases between them. The CDR3 has 16 amino acids. CDR3 residues: CASSSLGQLWFNVLTF. CDR3 sequence (DNA): TGTGCCAGCAGCAGCCTCGGACAGTTGTGGTTCAACGTCCTGACTTTC.

The sample holds a few counts of this clonotype. V is TRBV5-8 and J is TRBJ2-7; possible D gene TRBD1, 6 bases. The CDR3 covers 15 residues. Trimming removed 2 bases from V and 3 bases from J, with 15 bases in between. The germline V gene has CDR1 SGHTS and CDR2 YDEGEE. CDR3 bases: TGTGCCAGCAGCTTTCCCTGGACAGAAATCTACGAGCAGTACTTC. Translating it yields CASSFPWTEIYEQYF.

The chain carries TRBV4-2 and TRBJ2-1, with D possibly matching TRBD1 (6 bases). Germline V gene lookup returns CDR1 LGHNA and CDR2 YNFKEQ. The CDR3 is 19 amino acids. The germline V and J ends were trimmed by 4 bases and 0 bases, with 22 bases remaining between them. CDR3 sequence: CASSPGPLGGARSYNEQFF. CDR3 in DNA: TGTGCCAGCAGCCCTGGGCCCCTAGGGGGAGCCCGCTCCTACAATGAGCAGTTCTTC.

This clonotype showed up just a few times. This chain links TRBV6-1 with TRBJ2-6; 7 nucleotides align to TRBD1. CDR3 length equals 17 residues. J lost 0 bases, V lost 5 bases, and 7 bases had no gene match. In germline, CDR1 is MNHNS, CDR2 SASEGT. The CDR3 nucleotides read TGTGCCAGCAGTACCCGGGACAGTTTCTCTGGGGCCAACGTCCTGACTTTC. Translation gives CASSTRDSFSGANVLTF.

The V and J genes are TRBV20-1 and TRBJ2-3, with D perhaps assigned TRBD1 or TRBD2 (5 bases each). CDR3 length: 15 residues. Germline lookup yields CDR1 DFQATT and CDR2 SNEGSKA (reference sequence). The V end was cut by 3 bases, the J end by 7 bases, with 20 bases between. CDR3 nucleotide sequence: TGCAGTGCTAGGAACGTGTGGCGAACGGGGCATACGCAGTATTTT. Translation: CSARNVWRTGHTQYF.

This clonotype was observed at least ten times. The chain recombines TRBV28 with TRBJ2-2; 7 bases map to TRBD1. This CDR3 comprises 15 residues. The junction had 2 bases not matched to a gene; V was cut back by 2 bases and J by 2 bases. CDR1 and CDR2 (germline): MDHEN, SYDVKM. The CDR3 DNA follows: TGTGCCAGCAGTTTAGACAGGGTTAACACCGGGGAGCTGTTTTTT. It yields the protein CASSLDRVNTGELFF.

The chain carries TRBV20-1 and TRBJ2-3; 14 positions agree with TRBD2. This CDR3 comprises 15 residues. The V gene end was trimmed by 4 bases and the J gene end by 4 bases; junction bases not matched to a gene: 4. Germline CDR1 reads DFQATT; CDR2 reads SNEGSKA (reference sequence). The CDR3 protein is CSATGTSGSPDTQYF. The CDR3 nucleotides read TGCAGTGCTACCGGGACTAGCGGGAGCCCAGATACGCAGTATTTT.